The 10 T cell receptor beta chains presented below share a single source sample, sequenced in a study of T cells after yellow fever vaccination. MiXCR, applied by TCRdb to the 5' RACE reads, yields one record per CDR3 protein. The data contain around 53,000 distinct CDR3 sequences, 5% to 8.5% of them singletons. This specimen was CD8+ T cells not binding an NS4B(214-222) dextramer, sorted from PBMCs, taken more than 35 days after the first yellow fever vaccination. These receptors originate from a man between 18 and 29 years old who received the YFV17D yellow fever vaccine.

J is TRBJ1-2 and V is TRBV7-2, with 7 bases fitting TRBD1. Looked up from germline, CDR1 is SGHTA and CDR2 is FQGNSA. This CDR3 contains 15 residues. J lost 3 bases, V lost 5 bases, and 9 bases had no gene match. DNA for the CDR3: TGTGCCAGCAGCCCACGACAGGGCTATTACTATGGCTACACCTTC. Protein sequence: CASSPRQGYYYGYTF.

This clonotype was seen a few times. This rearrangement joins TRBV10-2 to TRBJ1-1; D is undetermined. This CDR3 comprises 12 residues. Trimming left V 6 bases short and J 5 bases short, with 10 bases between. From germline, CDR1 is WSHSY and CDR2 SAAADI. The CDR3 protein is CASRKGLTEAFF. CDR3 nucleotides: TGCGCCAGCAGAAAAGGGTTGACTGAAGCTTTCTTT.

This clonotype was recorded a few times. This chain joins TRBV27 and TRBJ1-5, with a possible D match to TRBD1 (5 bases). The CDR3 is made up of 15 amino acids. The ends were cut back, 5 bases at V and 3 bases at J, with 14 bases in the middle. Germline lookup yields CDR1 MNHEY and CDR2 SMNVEV (reference sequence). CDR3 amino acids: CASSPNTGLNQPQHF. Here the CDR3 DNA reads TGTGCCAGCAGTCCAAATACAGGCCTCAATCAGCCCCAGCATTTT.

As DNA, the CDR3 is TGTGCCAGCAGCCAAGTACTGGGGGACACTGAAGCTTTCTTT. It translates to CASSQVLGDTEAFF. The chain joins TRBV4-2 to TRBJ1-1; the D gene is possibly TRBD1 (5 bases). Germline-derived CDR1 and CDR2 are LGHNA and YNFKEQ. Between the trimmed V and J ends, which lost 1 base and 3 bases, there was a span of 9 bases. The CDR3 spans 14 residues.

Concerning this clonotype: One end of the junction does not line up with germline, which may come from a read error. The V and J genes are TRBV5-4 and TRBJ1-2, with TRBD1 matching 7 bases. Germline CDR1 is SGHNT and CDR2 is YYREEE (reference sequence). The CDR3 covers 12 residues. The CDR3 reads CASRQGGHGYTF. CDR3 nucleotides: TGTGCCAGCAGGCAGGGGGGGCATGGCTACACTTTC.

The CDR3 DNA is TGTGCCAGCAGCTCCCTGGGTGGACCGAACACCGGGGAGCTGTTTTTT. Translating gives CASSSLGGPNTGELFF. The chain uses TRBV11-2 and TRBJ2-2; no clear D. CDR3 size: 16 residues. The ends were cut back, 4 bases at V and 0 bases at J, with 12 bases in the middle. Germline-derived CDR1 and CDR2 are SGHAT and FQNNGV.

The sample holds a few counts of this clonotype. The genes are TRBV6-1 and TRBJ2-7; D may be TRBD1 (5 bases). CDR1 and CDR2 from the germline V gene are MNHNS and SASEGT. The ends were cut back, 6 bases at V and 0 bases at J, with 12 bases in the middle. The CDR3 is 14 amino acids. CDR3 nucleotide sequence: TGTGCCAGCAGAGACAGCGTCTACTCCTACGAGCAGTACGTC. The encoded protein is CASRDSVYSYEQYV.

V is TRBV20-1 and J is TRBJ2-7, with TRBD2 identical over 10 bases. This CDR3 region has 17 residues. The germline V gene encodes CDR1 DFQATT and CDR2 SNEGSKA (reference sequence). J lost 0 bases, V lost 2 bases, and 10 bases had no gene match. The CDR3 region has the DNA TGCAGTGCTAGATCCCCTAGTAGCGGGGGGTTCTCCTACGAGCAGTACTTC. It translates to CSARSPSSGGFSYEQYF.

The rearrangement links TRBV2 to TRBJ2-6, with D possibly being TRBD1 (6 bases). This CDR3 has 15 amino acids. V lost 4 bases, J lost 0 bases, and 7 bases lay in between. Germline V gives CDR1 SNHLY, CDR2 FYNNEI. In nucleotides, the CDR3 is TGTGCCAGCAGTGGGACAGACTCTGGGGCCAACGTCCTGACTTTC. Its protein is CASSGTDSGANVLTF.

This chain connects TRBV4-2 to TRBJ2-7, with TRBD2 as a possible D gene (6 bases). The CDR3 has 13 amino acids. Germline V CDR1 and CDR2: LGHNA, YNFKEQ. V dropped 3 bases and J dropped 4 bases, with 10 bases sitting between them. CDR3 sequence reads: CASSQASEYEQYF. The DNA for the CDR3 is TGTGCCAGCAGCCAGGCTAGCGAGTACGAGCAGTACTTC.